This T cell receptor (beta chain) came from a study of T cells expressing NK-cell markers. On the study more broadly: In sorted CD3+CD56+NKG2C+, CD3+CD56+NKG2C- and CD3+CD56-NKG2C+ T cells, TCR beta repertoires were obtained.

Study-level results: Four donors showed these clonotypes also leading the CD3+CD56-NKG2C+ fraction.

TCRdb re-called the 5' RACE reads and shows each CDR3 protein once, DNA omitted. The sample data list 150,000 to 170,000 distinct CDR3 sequences. A remark on this clonotype: Its specificity is unknown.

CDR1 is SNHLY, CDR2 FYNNEI, per germline. The length of the CDR3 is 14 residues. The chain carries TRBV2 and TRBJ2-3; TCRdb's assignment of TRBD1 cannot be checked, as there is no DNA. The receptor was derived from a woman aged 50 to 60 in good health. What was sequenced was blood T cells: a sorted CD56 or NKG2C T cell subset, CD4+ or CD8+ T cells, or bulk PBMC T cells (not recorded which). The CDR3 protein is CASREDSGTDTQYF. The whole variable domain, remainder taken from reference TRBV2 and TRBJ2-3, is EPEVTQTPSHQVTQMGQEVILRCVPISNHLYFYWYRQILGQKVEFLVSFYNNEISEKSEIFDDQFSVERPDGSNFTLKIRSTKLEDSAMYFCASREDSGTDTQYFGPGTRLTVL.